This record covers a single TCR beta chain. This clone was found a few times. This clone's antigen is unknown. Base qualities were left out, and no much larger clone turns up one base away. These data belong to a study of cytomegalovirus exposure and HLA in healthy donors (dated by TCRdb to about 2017). Regarding the study in general: A later analysis indicated that the 90 to 150 validation repertoires were generated on the platform also employed for the approximately 690 repertoires of the first cohort. The study aimed to test whether cataloging public T cell receptors could reveal signatures of past pathogen exposure. To predict cytomegalovirus infection status, the study brought together high-throughput TCR immunosequencing, statistical association of individual TCRs with disease status, and machine learning. Along with the approximately 600-subject first cohort, a separate validation cohort of around 120 different subjects was used. Broad study findings and their caveats: In the study, around 150 TCR beta chains were listed as associated with cytomegalovirus. A later analysis had no HLA typing for the validation cohort, so co-occurrence there was scored across all 130 or so repertoires. Of the cluster scores, around 95% were above 0 in a later analysis, which found that TCRs clustered in the first cohort also tended to co-occur in the approximately 110 validation repertoires. The authors suggested that the approach could potentially be generalized to other disease states and immunological phenotypes. In both the original and validation cohorts, the classifier was reported to diagnose cytomegalovirus status with high specificity and sensitivity. Three of the identified cytomegalovirus-associated TCR beta chains were confirmed in vitro to be specific for cytomegalovirus antigens. Across donors, most TCR sequences were observed very rarely, whereas some public TCRs were present in many individuals.

The donors belonged to the validation cohort of over a hundred subjects, which was separate from the roughly 670-subject first cohort. The CDR3 contains 12 residues, cysteine and phenylalanine counted. The kept DNA is CDR3 alone, 36 bases in frame from the first base. CDR1 and CDR2 (SGHTA, FQGNSA) derive from the germline V gene. V loses 2 bases, J loses 8 bases, and the germline ends lie 9 bases apart. Libraries were prepared through the immunoSEQ multiplex PCR assay. The authors processed their data as follows. A statistical classification framework was built for diagnosing cytomegalovirus status from the catalog of TCR beta chain sequences. TCRdb retrieved this table from immuneACCESS and kept in-frame rearrangements only. Not all clones are present; in checked studies, unresolved V genes account for under half, and no reason is known for the remainder. V and J calls and clone size are those listed in that table; D and trimming were worked out from the DNA. This sample comprises fewer than 250,000 clones, roughly 83% of them detected only once. The ten top clones hold over 12% of the sample.

The receptor chain draws on TRBV7-2 and TRBJ1-2; the D gene is unclear. The sequence derives from a woman aged 25 to 39 in good health and CMV-seropositive. The specimen sequenced was PBMCs. The bases read TGTGCCAGCAGCTTAAATCAAGAAGGCTACACCTTC. Its protein reads: CASSLNQEGYTF.